This is a list of T cell receptor beta chains from one sample in a study of blood T cell repertoires in COVID-19. Only in-frame clones appear in the TCRdb table, and some are missing; sequencing was by immunoSEQ multiplex PCR. The sample has tens of thousands of clones; 89% are singletons. Sequencing input: peripheral blood. Source of these receptors: a man aged 45-65 years with COVID-19, enrolled during active disease. Each CDR3 is given with its conserved first and last residue. The D gene is left open where the match is weak. The size of a clone is reported for some rows only, either as once, few or many, or as a class for expanded clones.

>NA|NA|TRBJ1-2|TRBV5-1
CASSREGGYGYTF
TGCGCCAGCAGCCGGGAGGGAGGATATGGCTACACCTTC
>NA|NA|TRBJ1-5|TRBV6-5
CASSYSGAGQPQHF
TGTGCCAGCAGTTACTCAGGGGCTGGTCAGCCCCAGCATTTT
>NA|NA|TRBJ1-1|TRBV10-3
CAINAGMNTEAFF
TGTGCCATCAACGCAGGGATGAACACTGAAGCTTTCTTT
>NA|TRBD1|TRBJ2-7|TRBV3-1/TRBV3-2
CASSQRDRVKDEQYF
TGTGCCAGCAGCCAAAGGGACAGGGTGAAGGACGAGCAGTACTTC
>NA|TRBD1|TRBJ2-1|TRBV9
CASSTTGVPYNEQFF
TGTGCCAGCAGCACGACAGGGGTCCCCTACAATGAGCAGTTCTTC
>NA|TRBD1|TRBJ1-3|TRBV3-1/TRBV3-2
CASSPLGTGLSGNTIYF
TGTGCCAGCAGCCCCCTTGGGACAGGGTTATCTGGAAACACCATATATTTT
>NA|NA|TRBJ1-6|TRBV2
CASSIEGGNNSPLHF
TGTGCCAGCAGCATCGAGGGAGGGAACAATTCACCCCTCCACTTT
>NA|NA|TRBJ1-4|TRBV6-5
CASATRATNEKLFF
TGTGCCAGCGCCACCCGAGCAACTAATGAAAAACTGTTTTTT
>NA|NA|TRBJ2-3|TRBV19
CASSISGTSTDTQYF
TGTGCCAGTAGTATAAGCGGCACTAGCACAGATACGCAGTATTTT
>NA|NA|TRBJ2-3|TRBV7-2
CASSLFGGSSDTQYF
TGTGCCAGCAGCTTATTTGGCGGGTCTTCAGATACGCAGTATTTT
>NA|NA|TRBJ2-3|TRBV23-1
CASSQFSVCCTDTQYF
TGCGCCAGCAGTCAATTTTCAGTCTGCTGCACAGATACGCAGTATTTT
>NA|NA|TRBJ2-1|TRBV3-1/TRBV3-2
CASSQTVSYNEQFF
TGTGCCAGCAGCCAAACAGTCTCCTACAATGAGCAGTTCTTC
>few|TRBD1|TRBJ1-5|TRBV19
CASSPGQGFGQPQHF
TGTGCCAGTAGTCCAGGACAGGGTTTCGGTCAGCCCCAGCATTTT
>NA|TRBD2|TRBJ2-7|TRBV6-2/TRBV6-3
CASSSRLAGTYEQYF
TGTGCCAGCAGTTCCAGACTAGCGGGGACCTACGAGCAGTACTTC
>NA|NA|TRBJ1-6|TRBV27
CASSLIPPGGGYNSPLHF
TGTGCCAGCAGTTTAATACCCCCCGGGGGGGGCTATAATTCACCCCTCCACTTT
>NA|TRBD1|TRBJ2-7|TRBV28
CASRKGTGGVYEQYF
TGTGCCAGCAGAAAAGGGACAGGGGGCGTTTACGAGCAGTACTTC
>NA|NA|TRBJ2-7|TRBV21-1
CARGRGEMTYEQYF
TGTGCCAGGGGGAGGGGGGAAATGACCTACGAGCAGTACTTC
>NA|NA|TRBJ2-7|TRBV3-1/TRBV3-2
CASQAAAGINEQYF
TGTGCCAGCCAGGCCGCGGCAGGGATCAACGAGCAGTACTTC
>NA|NA|TRBJ1-2|TRBV28
CASLGGAKVYGYTF
TGTGCTTCACTGGGGGGGGCGAAGGTATACGGCTACACCTTC